The 9 T cell receptor beta chains below were found in one sample sequenced in a study of neurological immune-mediated disorders. TCRdb itself ran the 5' RACE reads through MiXCR, one entry per CDR3 protein. The sample lists around 69,000 distinct CDR3 sequences, 3.5% to 5.5% occurring once. Sequenced input: PBMCs. The receptors come from a young man with multiple sclerosis.

This clonotype was observed at least ten times. The genes are TRBV5-1 and TRBJ2-1, with TRBD2 identical over 7 bases. CDR1 is SGHRS and CDR2 is YFSETQ in the germline V gene. The V segment lost 0 bases and the J segment 0 bases; nucleotides outside the gene matches: 3. CDR3 size: 16 residues. CDR3 residues: CASSLGWGGSYNEQFF. CDR3 nucleotides: TGCGCCAGCAGCTTGGGGTGGGGGGGCTCCTACAATGAGCAGTTCTTC.

This clonotype was seen many times. The chain combines TRBV5-1 with TRBJ1-1; 8 nucleotides match TRBD1. The CDR3 runs 14 residues. The V gene end was trimmed by 0 bases and the J gene end by 3 bases; junction bases not matched to a gene: 1. Germline V gene sequence: CDR1 SGHRS, CDR2 YFSETQ. The CDR3 sequence is CASSLARGHTEAFF. The CDR3 region has the DNA TGCGCCAGCAGCTTGGCCAGGGGGCACACTGAAGCTTTCTTT.

This clonotype showed up many times. This chain joins TRBV7-9 and TRBJ2-3; 7 bases align to TRBD1. The CDR3 extends over 17 amino acids. Per germline, CDR1 SEHNR and CDR2 FQNEAQ (reference sequence). Unmatched junction bases numbered 16, after V lost 5 bases and J lost 5 bases. CDR3 sequence reads: CASSTPRQGQMRDTQYF. In DNA, the CDR3 is TGTGCCAGCAGCACCCCCCGACAGGGTCAGATGAGAGATACGCAGTATTTT.

This clonotype showed up many times. The rearrangement uses TRBV18 and TRBJ1-1; D is unclear. CDR3 length equals 14 residues. In germline, CDR1 is KGHSH, CDR2 LQKENI. Trimming removed 1 base from V and 2 bases from J, with 8 bases in between. The DNA of the CDR3 is TGTGCCAGCTCACCACGCCCGGATAACACTGAAGCTTTCTTT. It is translated as CASSPRPDNTEAFF.

This clonotype showed up many times. The chain employs TRBV5-6 and TRBJ1-1; 7 bases match TRBD1. The CDR3 spans 18 residues. The germline gives CDR1 SGHDT, CDR2 YYEEEE. The junction had 12 bases not matched to a gene; V was cut back by 0 bases and J by 1 base. CDR3 loop: CASSLATGTLSGNTEAFF. The CDR3 DNA follows: TGTGCCAGCAGCTTGGCGACAGGGACCCTTTCGGGGAACACTGAAGCTTTCTTT.

This clonotype has ten or more counts. The V call is TRBV9, the J call TRBJ2-7, with D perhaps TRBD1 or TRBD2 (5 bases each). The CDR3 is made up of 16 amino acids. Germline CDR1 SGDLS, CDR2 YYNGEE. Trimming removed 4 bases at V and 6 bases at J, with 23 bases between. This CDR3 reads CASSFRQSGTLGEQYF. The CDR3 region has the DNA TGTGCCAGCAGCTTCCGACAGAGTGGGACGTTGGGCGAGCAGTACTTC.

This clonotype has a count of ten or more. The rearrangement uses TRBV9 and TRBJ2-3; 8 nucleotides align to TRBD1. The CDR3 has 15 amino acids. J was trimmed by 5 bases and V by 0 bases; bases with no gene match: 5. Looked up from germline, CDR1 is SGDLS and CDR2 is YYNGEE. The CDR3: CASSVGGTGLDTQYF. The DNA of the CDR3 is TGTGCCAGCAGCGTAGGGGGGACAGGCCTAGATACGCAGTATTTT.

The chain employs TRBV11-2 and TRBJ2-7, with D perhaps matching TRBD2 (6 bases). The V gene's germline CDR1 is SGHAT and CDR2 FQNNGV. The CDR3 is made up of 14 amino acids. The ends were cut back, 0 bases at V and 3 bases at J, with 9 bases in the middle. The CDR3 region is CASSLDPGSYEQYV. CDR3 nucleotides: TGTGCCAGCAGCTTAGATCCCGGGAGCTACGAGCAGTACGTC.

This clonotype has ten or more counts. This chain links TRBV12-3 or TRBV12-4 with TRBJ1-1; 8 bases map to TRBD1. V trimming: 4 bases; J trimming: 7 bases; junction bases outside the gene matches: 14. There are 16 residues in the CDR3. DNA of the CDR3: TGTGCCAGCAGTTCACCCGGGAGACAGGGGAGGAATGAAGCTTTCTTT. This sequence encodes CASSSPGRQGRNEAFF.